This is a list of T cell receptor beta chains from one sample in a study of blood T cell repertoires in COVID-19. This table comes from immunoSEQ multiplex PCR, and its TCRdb copy is limited to in-frame clones, with some not included. Of under 400,000 clones listed, approximately 87% are singletons. The sample taken for sequencing was PBMCs or T cells enriched from blood (not recorded which). Source of these receptors: a man aged 40-49 years in a cohort exposed to, infected with or recovered from COVID-19 (not recorded which). Each CDR3 is given with its conserved first and last residue. The order of the fields is J gene, V gene, D gene, clone size, CDR3 DNA, CDR3 protein. A D gene is named only where the DNA matches it firmly. Rows give clone size only sometimes, using once, few, many, or a class for an expanded clone.

TRBJ2-1 | TRBV19 | - | - | TGTGCCAGTAGTATACGGATTGCTAGTTCCTACAATGAGCAGTTCTTC | CASSIRIASSYNEQFF
TRBJ1-3 | TRBV28 | - | - | TGTGCCAGCAGTTTCGCAGGATCTGGAAACACCATATATTTT | CASSFAGSGNTIYF
TRBJ2-7 | TRBV18 | TRBD1 | - | TGTGCCAGCTCCCCAGTCGGACAGGGGTTCTCCTACGAGCAGTACTTC | CASSPVGQGFSYEQYF
TRBJ2-3 | TRBV4-1 | - | - | TGCGCCAGCAGCCAGGGGGGGGCATTAGCAGATACGCAGTATTTT | CASSQGGALADTQYF
TRBJ2-5 | TRBV7-8 | TRBD2 | - | TGTGCCAGCAGCTTAGGGCTAGCGGGCGGTGAGACCCAGTACTTC | CASSLGLAGGETQYF
TRBJ1-1 | TRBV28 | TRBD1 | - | TGTGCCAGCAGTCTCACCGGGACAGGGAACACTGAAGCTTTCTTT | CASSLTGTGNTEAFF
TRBJ2-1 | TRBV9 | - | - | TGTGCCAGCAGCGTAGTTGGGGCCAGTTACAATGAGCAGTTCTTC | CASSVVGASYNEQFF
TRBJ1-3 | TRBV28 | - | - | TGTGCCAGCAGTCCCCGGACAGTCTCTGGAAACACCATATATTTT | CASSPRTVSGNTIYF
TRBJ1-2 | TRBV20-1 | TRBD1 | - | TGCAGTGCTAGTTGGCAGGGGGCCTATGGCTACACCTTC | CSASWQGAYGYTF
TRBJ2-7 | TRBV3-1/TRBV3-2 | TRBD2 | - | TGTGCCAGCAGCCAAGAGGCTAGCGGGAGTGTTTCCTACGAGCAGTACTTC | CASSQEASGSVSYEQYF
TRBJ1-1 | TRBV27 | - | once | TGTGCCAGCAGTACAGGAATGAACACTGAAGCTTTCTTT | CASSTGMNTEAFF
TRBJ1-1 | TRBV20-1 | TRBD1 | - | TGCAGTGCCAGTAAAGGATCCGGGACAGTGAACACTGAAGCTTTCTTT | CSASKGSGTVNTEAFF
TRBJ2-7 | TRBV5-1 | - | - | TGCGCCAGCACATCGGACTCAAGCTCCTACGAGCAGTACTTC | CASTSDSSSYEQYF
TRBJ2-2 | TRBV7-2 | - | - | TGTGCCAGCAGCTTAGACAGGCAATTGCTGTTTTTT | CASSLDRQLLFF
TRBJ2-7 | TRBV7-9 | - | - | TGTGCCAGCAGCCCCCGGACAGAGCAGTACTTC | CASSPRTEQYF
TRBJ1-1 | TRBV4-2 | TRBD1 | - | TGTGCCAGCAGCCAGGGCTGGACAGGGCTGAACACTGAAGCTTTCTTT | CASSQGWTGLNTEAFF
TRBJ2-7 | TRBV10-1 | - | - | TGCGCCAGCAGTGAGGGCAGGGGCTACGAGCAGTACTTC | CASSEGRGYEQYF
TRBJ2-3 | TRBV5-5 | TRBD2 | - | TGTGCCAGCAGCCAGAGAGCGGGAGTTAACGCAGATACGCAGTATTTT | CASSQRAGVNADTQYF
TRBJ2-3 | TRBV11-3 | TRBD1 | - | TGTGCCAGCAGCCAAGGACAGGGGGTGACAGATACGCAGTATTTT | CASSQGQGVTDTQYF
TRBJ2-7 | TRBV4-2 | - | - | TGTGCCAGCAGCCTAACGGGGGTACCCCCTGAGGGCGAGCAGTACTTC | CASSLTGVPPEGEQYF
TRBJ2-2 | TRBV24-1 | - | - | TGTGCCGCTCAAAGACAGGAAAACACCGGGGAGCTGTTTTTT | CAAQRQENTGELFF
TRBJ2-7 | TRBV27 | TRBD1 | - | TGTGCCAGCAGTCCCAGACAGGGCGAGCAGTACTTC | CASSPRQGEQYF
TRBJ2-2 | TRBV11-2 | TRBD2 | - | TGTGCCAGCAGCCGGACTAGCGGCACGAACACCGGGGAGCTGTTTTTT | CASSRTSGTNTGELFF
TRBJ2-7 | TRBV4-2 | TRBD1 | - | TGTGCCAGCAGCCACGAAGGACAGGGGGCCTACGAGCAGTACTTC | CASSHEGQGAYEQYF
TRBJ1-1 | TRBV6-5 | - | - | TGTGCCAGCAGTTACAGATCAGGGGCGACGTGGACTGAAGCTTTCTTT | CASSYRSGATWTEAFF
TRBJ1-6 | TRBV27 | - | - | TGTGCCAGCAGTTCTACAGGGCGAAATTCACCCCTCCACTTT | CASSSTGRNSPLHF
TRBJ2-3 | TRBV4-2 | - | - | TGTGCCAGCAGCCCGGAGGACGACTGGGGAGATACGCAGTATTTT | CASSPEDDWGDTQYF
TRBJ2-7 | TRBV28 | TRBD2 | - | TGTGCCAGCAGGGGGACTAGCGGGAGACACGAGCAGTACTTC | CASRGTSGRHEQYF
TRBJ1-6 | TRBV10-3 | TRBD1 | - | TGTGCCATCAGTGAGAGGACAGGGTTGTCGCCCCTCCACTTT | CAISERTGLSPLHF
TRBJ2-2 | TRBV28 | - | - | TGTGCCAGCCAGCGGAACACCGGGGAGCTGTTTTTT | CASQRNTGELFF
TRBJ2-3 | TRBV19 | - | - | TGTGCCTCAAGGGCGGAGCCGGGGGATACGCAGTATTTT | CASRAEPGDTQYF
TRBJ1-2 | TRBV29-1 | - | - | TGCAGCGTCATGGGGGCCCACCTGAATTCGAACTATGGCTACACCTTC | CSVMGAHLNSNYGYTF
TRBJ2-7 | TRBV11-2 | - | once | TGTGCCAGCAGCTTAGACCGCAGCTCCTACGAGCAGTACTTC | CASSLDRSSYEQYF
TRBJ2-7 | TRBV15 | - | - | TGTGCCACCAGCAGCCGGGCGGGGGCAAGGAGCGAGCAGTACTTC | CATSSRAGARSEQYF
TRBJ2-2 | TRBV28 | TRBD2 | - | TGTGCCACCAGCTGGGCTAGCGGGAGCCCCACCGGGGAGCTGTTTTTT | CATSWASGSPTGELFF
TRBJ1-3 | TRBV27 | TRBD1 | - | TGTGCCAGCAGGGGACAGAGCTCTGGAAACACCATATATTTT | CASRGQSSGNTIYF
TRBJ1-1 | TRBV5-1 | - | - | TGCGCCAGCAGCGCTGGCCCTGCGGGTGCGAACACTGAAGCTTTCTTT | CASSAGPAGANTEAFF
TRBJ2-2 | TRBV29-1 | TRBD2 | once | TGCAGCGCTCTAGCGGGAGGTGGCACCGGGGAGCTGTTTTTT | CSALAGGGTGELFF
TRBJ1-2 | TRBV5-4 | TRBD1 | - | TGTGCCAGCAGCTCCGGACAGGGGGCGCGAAACTATGGCTACACCTTC | CASSSGQGARNYGYTF
TRBJ2-1 | TRBV4-1 | TRBD2 | - | TGCGCCAGCAGCCAAGATAGCGGGCGGGGGCAGTTCTTC | CASSQDSGRGQFF
TRBJ2-7 | TRBV5-5 | - | - | TGTGCCAGCAGGATAACCGCGGAGGAATACTACGAGCAGTACTTC | CASRITAEEYYEQYF
TRBJ2-1 | TRBV28 | TRBD2 | - | TGTGCCACCGAGCGGGGGGGGTCGAGCTCCTACAATGAGCAGTTCTTC | CATERGGSSSYNEQFF
TRBJ2-7 | TRBV24-1 | - | - | TGTGCCACCAGTGGTACGAATGGGGCCCACGAGCAGTACTTC | CATSGTNGAHEQYF
TRBJ1-6 | TRBV19 | - | - | TGTGCCAGTAGTATGCGAAACAGGGTAAAGAATTCACCCCTCCACTTT | CASSMRNRVKNSPLHF
TRBJ1-6 | TRBV2 | - | - | TGTGCCAGCAGTGTCAGGACCGGGGATGGTTCACCCCTCCACTTT | CASSVRTGDGSPLHF
TRBJ2-7 | TRBV10-3 | TRBD1 | - | TGTGCCATCAGAAGACAGGGGGGGGAGCAGTACTTC | CAIRRQGGEQYF
TRBJ1-2 | TRBV27 | - | - | TGTGCCAGCAGTTTAGGCGGCCCGTCGTGGTTTGGCTACACCTTC | CASSLGGPSWFGYTF
TRBJ1-6 | TRBV7-2 | - | - | TGTGCCAGCAGCCCGCGGATGATGTTAGATAATTCACCCCTCCACTTT | CASSPRMMLDNSPLHF
TRBJ1-5 | TRBV25-1 | TRBD1 | - | TGTGCCAGCAGTGACGGACAGGCCGAAAATCAGCCCCAGCATTTT | CASSDGQAENQPQHF
TRBJ2-1 | TRBV4-1 | TRBD2 | - | TGCGCCAGCAGCCAAGTCAGCGGGAGGGCCGACAATGAGCAGTTCTTC | CASSQVSGRADNEQFF
TRBJ1-5 | TRBV10-1 | - | - | TGCGCCAGCAGCGGAAACTGGGGCAGGGAGGGCAATCAGCCCCAGCATTTT | CASSGNWGREGNQPQHF
TRBJ2-7 | TRBV7-8 | TRBD1 | - | TGTGCCAGCAGCTTAGCCAATACAGGGGCCTCCTACGAGCAGTACTTC | CASSLANTGASYEQYF